This T cell receptor beta chain was recorded in a study of radiation and T cells in renal cell carcinoma. Findings of the study overall: Top 100 clonotypes averaged about 54% in irradiated versus about 45% in nephrectomy-only tumors. Compared with controls, irradiated tumors had more, larger dominant CDR3 motifs.

The treatment: treatment-naive control, cytoreductive nephrectomy. This renal cell carcinoma was of the clear cell type. Sequenced control tumors were from over ten males and a few females, median age approximately 53. Of note for this clone: Its antigen is undetermined.

Some clones are missing from TCRdb's copy, which holds only in-frame ones; the method was immunoSEQ multiplex PCR. Seen here are about 25,000 clones, roughly 64% observed once, and the top ten hold less than 25%. Germline V lookup: CDR1 LNHDA, CDR2 SQIVND (reference sequence). The CDR3 sequence is 15 residues long. The germline V and J ends were trimmed by 6 bases and 0 bases, with 14 bases remaining between them. Sequencing used tumor tissue, obtained from a patient whose treatment was nephrectomy without radiotherapy. This TCR was recovered from a middle-aged man with renal cell carcinoma. This sequence joins TRBV19 and TRBJ1-2; the D gene is possibly TRBD1 (6 bases). In DNA form, the CDR3 reads TGTGCCAGTAGCCAATGGGGGGGCGCTAACTATGGCTACACCTTC. This codes for CASSQWGGANYGYTF.